Below, 5 T cell receptor beta chains from the same sample are listed, as sequenced in a study of shared clonotypes between healthy human individuals. The data were produced by immunoSEQ multiplex PCR, yet TCRdb's version contains in-frame clones alone and is incomplete. The sample has 1.6 million or so clones, approximately 98.5% seen once; the top ten hold roughly 0.36%. The sequencing input was naive CD4+ T cells sorted from blood. This sample's subset: CD45RA+ positively selected. These receptors were taken from a young man in good health.

The CDR3 DNA follows: TGTGCCAGCAGTCAGGACTTCACTAGCACAGATACGCAGTATTTT. It yields the protein CASSQDFTSTDTQYF. The chain has TRBV28 and TRBJ2-3; D is possibly TRBD2 (5 bases). CDR3 size: 15 residues. Trimming left V 5 bases short and J 0 bases short, with 12 bases between. Germline V lookup: CDR1 MDHEN, CDR2 SYDVKM.

The chain recombines TRBV9 with TRBJ1-1; D may be TRBD1 (6 bases). V lost 5 bases, J lost 3 bases, and 17 bases lay in between. The CDR3 has 15 residues. Germline values: CDR1 SGDLS, CDR2 YYNGEE. Here the CDR3 DNA reads TGTGCCAGCAGGCCCGGGGCACAGGGACACACTGAAGCTTTCTTT. Protein: CASRPGAQGHTEAFF.

The rearrangement links TRBV19 to TRBJ2-7; tentatively, D is TRBD2 (6 bases). The V and J ends lost 8 bases and 9 bases respectively, with 17 bases between them. The CDR3 is made up of 12 amino acids. The V gene's germline CDR1 is LNHDA and CDR2 SQIVND (reference sequence). CDR3 in amino acids: CASGGARVVQYF. Written as DNA, the CDR3 is TGTGCCAGTGGCGGGGCCCGAGTTGTGCAGTACTTC. The whole variable domain, filled in from reference TRBV19 and TRBJ2-7, reads DGGITQSPKYLFRKEGQNVTLSCEQNLNHDAMYWYRQDPGQGLRLIYYSQIVNDFQKGDIAEGYSVSREKKESFPLTVTSAQKNPTAFYLCASGGARVVQYFGPGTRLTVT.

The chain joins TRBV10-3 to TRBJ2-3; the D is unclear. This CDR3 has 14 residues. CDR1 ENHRY and CDR2 SYGVKD come from the germline V gene. V was trimmed by 0 bases and J by 2 bases, leaving 6 bases between them. CDR3 region: CAISESSPTDTQYF. The CDR3 DNA reads as TGTGCCATCAGTGAGTCGAGCCCCACAGATACGCAGTATTTT.

Remarks on this clone: The germline gene is not matched at one end of the junction; a read error may be the cause. The chain joins TRBV27 to TRBJ2-7; D might be TRBD1 (7 bases). CDR3 size: 14 residues. From germline, CDR1 is MNHEY and CDR2 SMNVEV (reference sequence). The CDR3 reads CASSLQSPGGKFAF. CDR3 bases: TGTGCCAGCAGTTTACAGTCCCCAGGGGGGAAATTTGCATTC.